This T cell receptor beta chain was identified in a study of blood T cell repertoires in COVID-19. The assay was immunoSEQ multiplex PCR, and TCRdb's table has in-frame clones only and misses some. The sample has roughly 150,000 clones; over 70% are singletons. Germline V lookup: CDR1 SGDLS, CDR2 YYNGEE. Trimming stripped 0 bases from V and 0 bases from J, with 7 bases between. The CDR3 has 14 residues. V usage is TRBV9 and J usage is TRBJ2-7; D is uncertain. The clonotype was recovered from a woman in her thirties or forties with acute COVID-19. The sequenced sample consisted of PBMCs or T cells enriched from blood (not recorded which). CDR3 coding DNA: TGTGCCAGCAGCGTAGAGCCCGTCTCCTACGAGCAGTACTTC. This translates into CASSVEPVSYEQYF.